This T cell receptor (beta chain) was documented in a study of cytomegalovirus exposure and HLA in healthy donors. For this clone: Antigen specificity is unknown.

PCR primers comprised 60 Vbeta and 13 Jbeta primers. Libraries were prepared by immunoSEQ multiplex PCR; TCRdb keeps only in-frame clonotypes and omits some of them. The sample has tens of thousands of clones, more than 80% seen once. V lost 5 bases, J lost 3 bases, and 16 bases lay in between. In germline, CDR1 is MNHEY, CDR2 SMNVEV (reference sequence). CDR3 length equals 15 residues. Overall study findings and caveats: In presence/absence analyses, roughly uniform sequencing depth across donors was assumed. It was reported that the classifier diagnosed cytomegalovirus status with high specificity and sensitivity in both the original and validation cohorts. At a 0.05 false discovery rate, a later analysis found 16,951 TCR beta sequences to be associated with HLA alleles.

This clonotype originated in a woman aged 30 to 39 in good health and CMV-seronegative. The material sequenced was PBMCs. This sequence joins TRBV27 and TRBJ2-5, with TRBD2 as a possible D gene (6 bases). Written as DNA, the CDR3 is TGTGCCAGCAGTACATACCGGGACTCTAAAGAGACCCAGTACTTC. Translated: CASSTYRDSKETQYF.